The next 8 T cell receptor beta chains were all read from a single sample in a study of lymphopenia after photon versus proton radiotherapy. Assay used: immunoSEQ multiplex PCR; TCRdb lists only in-frame clones, some missing. The sample yields 20,000 to 25,000 clones, about 85% seen once. Here the sequenced sample was peripheral blood, taken from a patient treated with photon-based radiotherapy. The receptors shown here come from a man in his fifties or sixties with pancreatic cancer.

The V and J genes are TRBV2 and TRBJ1-1; a possible D gene is TRBD1 (6 bases). Germline CDR1 and CDR2: SNHLY and FYNNEI. The V gene lost 4 bases and the J gene lost 1 base, with 16 bases spanning the gap. The CDR3 contains 16 residues. The CDR3 reads CASSVRDWGRNTEAFF. CDR3 in DNA: TGTGCCAGCAGTGTACGGGACTGGGGGCGGAACACTGAAGCTTTCTTT.

The gene calls are TRBV5-1 and TRBJ2-1; TRBD2 agrees at 8 bases. The V and J ends lost 1 base and 4 bases, in that order; junction bases with no gene match: 7. Germline V gene data show CDR1 as SGHRS and CDR2 as YFSETQ. The CDR3 extends over 16 amino acids. CDR3 loop: CASSLIGGDLYNEQFF. CDR3 bases: TGCGCCAGCAGCTTGATCGGGGGGGACTTGTACAATGAGCAGTTCTTC.

The J gene is TRBJ2-1, the V gene TRBV5-1; 9 nucleotides agree with TRBD2. Germline lookup yields CDR1 SGHRS and CDR2 YFSETQ. The CDR3 is 15 residues long. V lost 0 bases to trimming and J lost 7 bases; unmatched junction nucleotides: 5. Here the CDR3 reads CASSLVAGGRNEQFF. CDR3 DNA sequence: TGCGCCAGCAGCTTGGTTGCGGGGGGGCGGAATGAGCAGTTCTTC.

By share, this clone ranks as medium-sized (0.01 to 0.1%). The J gene is TRBJ1-6, the V gene TRBV28, with a tentative D call TRBD1 (5 bases). In germline, CDR1 is MDHEN, CDR2 SYDVKM. V was pared by 5 bases and J by 8 bases, with 13 bases between. CDR3 length: 14 amino acids. For the CDR3, the DNA is TGTGCCAGCAGTGGGGACGCCGACTATTCACCCCTCCACTTT. Protein sequence: CASSGDADYSPLHF. The entire variable domain, with the rest obtained from reference TRBV28 and TRBJ1-6, is as follows: DVKVTQSSRYLVKRTGEKVFLECVQDMDHENMFWYRQDPGLGLRLIYFSYDVKMKEKGDIPEGYSVSREKKERFSLILESASTNQTSMYLCASSGDADYSPLHFGNGTRLTVT.

This rearrangement joins TRBV5-1 to TRBJ1-2, with D perhaps matching TRBD1 (6 bases). From germline, CDR1 is SGHRS and CDR2 YFSETQ. The CDR3 length is 16 residues. V was pared by 0 bases and J by 5 bases, with 17 bases between. CDR3 nucleotides: TGCGCCAGCAGCTTGGGCCAGGGGAGTGGATTTTATGGCTACACCTTC. Its protein product is CASSLGQGSGFYGYTF.

The chain joins TRBV18 to TRBJ1-2, with a weak D call TRBD1 (5 bases). CDR3 length: 15 residues. Germline V lookup: CDR1 KGHSH, CDR2 LQKENI. The V end was cut by 3 bases, the J end by 2 bases, with 13 bases between. CDR3: CASSPGTGPNYGYTF. CDR3 DNA sequence: TGTGCCAGCTCACCCGGCACAGGCCCCAACTATGGCTACACCTTC.

The chain links TRBV5-4 to TRBJ2-7; 11 bases are shared with TRBD1. The CDR3 length is 15 residues. V lost 4 bases and J lost 2; bases outside the gene matches: 5. Germline assignment: CDR1 SGHNT and CDR2 YYREEE (reference sequence). The CDR3: CASSPSGQGAYEQYF. The CDR3 bases are TGTGCCAGCAGCCCCTCGGGACAGGGGGCCTACGAGCAGTACTTC.

This chain connects TRBV11-2 to TRBJ1-4; D gene uncertain. The V and J ends lost 6 bases and 3 bases respectively, with 20 bases between them. This CDR3 has 17 amino acids. CDR1 is SGHAT, CDR2 FQNNGV, per germline. CDR3 nucleotide sequence: TGTGCCAGCAGGGACTGGAGGGTAACAAGGCCTAATGAAAAACTGTTTTTT. As protein: CASRDWRVTRPNEKLFF.